This TCR beta chain was identified in a study of T cells in Graves' hyperthyroidism and ophthalmopathy. TCR beta CDR3 sequences were amplified from RNA transcripts. In the first-round RT-PCR of the TCR CDR3, the HTBI primer set was used. Each CDR3 protein is one row after TCRdb ran MiXCR on the multiplex PCR reads. This sample has approximately 380,000 distinct CDR3 sequences, with about 19% found just once. There are many counts of this clonotype. The length of the CDR3 is 16 residues. The ends lost 1 base at V and 6 bases at J; junction bases unmatched: 8. Germline lookup yields CDR1 SGHRS and CDR2 YFSETQ. Patients were excluded for uncontrolled infection, other autoimmune disease, pregnancy or lactation.

The clonotype originates from a woman aged 18-30 years with Graves' hyperthyroidism. The sample was blood. The V and J genes are TRBV5-1 and TRBJ2-2, with TRBD2 matching 8 bases. CDR3: CASSLLGTRGAGELFF. In DNA, the CDR3 is TGCGCCAGCAGCTTGTTGGGGACTAGAGGCGCCGGGGAGCTGTTTTTT.